The rows below give T cell receptor beta chains drawn from one sample of a study of blood T cell repertoires in COVID-19. Profiling relied on immunoSEQ multiplex PCR, and the TCRdb table lists in-frame clones only, not all of them. The sample carries around 250,000 clones, around 89% recorded once. Sequenced: PBMCs or T cells enriched from blood (not recorded which). The receptors derive from a woman between 35 and 50 years old with acute COVID-19. The CDR3 runs from the conserved cysteine through the conserved F or W. The order of the fields is CDR3 protein, CDR3 DNA, V gene, D gene, J gene, clone size. D genes are given only for firm matches. Rows may omit the clone size; those that give it use once, few, many or a size class.

CDR3 protein: CASSFLAGGGTDTQYF
CDR3 DNA: TGTGCCAGCAGCTTCCTCGCGGGAGGAGGGACAGATACGCAGTATTTT
V gene: TRBV11-2
D gene: TRBD2
J gene: TRBJ2-3
clone size: NA

CDR3 protein: CASSDLSGSGNTIYF
CDR3 DNA: TGTGCCAGCAGTGACCTCAGCGGCTCTGGAAACACCATATATTTT
V gene: TRBV2
D gene: NA
J gene: TRBJ1-3
clone size: once

CDR3 protein: CASSMWTGGSPLHF
CDR3 DNA: TGTGCCAGTAGTATGTGGACAGGGGGTTCACCCCTCCACTTT
V gene: TRBV19
D gene: TRBD1
J gene: TRBJ1-6
clone size: NA

CDR3 protein: CASSERSGVGSDTQYF
CDR3 DNA: TGTGCCAGCAGTGAAAGGTCGGGAGTAGGGTCAGATACGCAGTATTTT
V gene: TRBV6-1
D gene: NA
J gene: TRBJ2-3
clone size: NA

CDR3 protein: CATSEPATKGGPDTQYF
CDR3 DNA: TGTGCCACCAGTGAACCGGCTACCAAAGGTGGGCCAGATACGCAGTATTTT
V gene: TRBV24-1
D gene: NA
J gene: TRBJ2-3
clone size: NA

CDR3 protein: CAWSVMPGGYTF
CDR3 DNA: TGTGCCTGGAGTGTAATGCCGGGGGGCTACACCTTC
V gene: TRBV30
D gene: NA
J gene: TRBJ1-2
clone size: once

CDR3 protein: CASSLTTGQGRLEQYF
CDR3 DNA: TGTGCCAGCAGCTTAACCACAGGACAGGGTCGTCTCGAGCAGTACTTC
V gene: TRBV7-3
D gene: TRBD1
J gene: TRBJ2-7
clone size: once

CDR3 protein: CAAQTGRETQYF
CDR3 DNA: TGTGCCGCTCAGACGGGGAGAGAGACCCAGTACTTC
V gene: TRBV28
D gene: NA
J gene: TRBJ2-5
clone size: NA

CDR3 protein: CASSLQGSVETDTQYF
CDR3 DNA: TGCGCCAGCAGCTTGCAGGGATCCGTTGAGACAGATACGCAGTATTTT
V gene: TRBV5-1
D gene: NA
J gene: TRBJ2-3
clone size: NA

CDR3 protein: CASSPRGMAIDRGTYNSPLHF
CDR3 DNA: TGTGCCAGCTCACCACGAGGGATGGCGATCGACCGGGGAACCTATAATTCACCCCTCCACTTT
V gene: TRBV18
D gene: NA
J gene: TRBJ1-6
clone size: NA

CDR3 protein: CASSLWSGGSTDTQYF
CDR3 DNA: TGTGCCAGCAGCTTATGGAGCGGGGGAAGCACAGATACGCAGTATTTT
V gene: TRBV7-2
D gene: TRBD2
J gene: TRBJ2-3
clone size: NA

CDR3 protein: CASPPPQGDYGYTF
CDR3 DNA: TGTGCCAGCCCCCCCCCACAGGGGGACTATGGCTACACCTTC
V gene: TRBV28
D gene: TRBD1
J gene: TRBJ1-2
clone size: NA

CDR3 protein: CATTTGLAGKQFF
CDR3 DNA: TGTGCCACCACGACAGGCCTAGCGGGGAAGCAGTTCTTC
V gene: TRBV24-1
D gene: TRBD2
J gene: TRBJ2-1
clone size: once

CDR3 protein: CASSPQGSGNQPQHF
CDR3 DNA: TGTGCCAGCTCACCGCAGGGGAGCGGCAATCAGCCCCAGCATTTT
V gene: TRBV18
D gene: NA
J gene: TRBJ1-5
clone size: NA

CDR3 protein: CASSRSGLAGDEQFF
CDR3 DNA: TGTGCCAGCAGTCGATCCGGACTAGCTGGCGATGAGCAGTTCTTC
V gene: TRBV6-6
D gene: TRBD2
J gene: TRBJ2-1
clone size: NA

CDR3 protein: CAISESVSSNQPQHF
CDR3 DNA: TGTGCCATCAGTGAGTCGGTCAGTAGCAATCAGCCCCAGCATTTT
V gene: TRBV10-3
D gene: NA
J gene: TRBJ1-5
clone size: NA

CDR3 protein: CASSDPLNQPQHF
CDR3 DNA: TGTGCCAGCAGTGACCCCCTTAATCAGCCCCAGCATTTT
V gene: TRBV2
D gene: NA
J gene: TRBJ1-5
clone size: NA

CDR3 protein: CASSSGAGVNYGYTF
CDR3 DNA: TGTGCCAGCAGTTCCGGGGCAGGGGTCAACTATGGCTACACCTTC
V gene: TRBV28
D gene: NA
J gene: TRBJ1-2
clone size: NA

CDR3 protein: CASSMRFHEQFF
CDR3 DNA: TGTGCCAGTAGTATGCGGTTCCATGAGCAGTTCTTC
V gene: TRBV19
D gene: NA
J gene: TRBJ2-1
clone size: NA

CDR3 protein: CASSLGDRGYGYTF
CDR3 DNA: TGTGCCAGCAGCTTAGGGGACAGAGGCTATGGCTACACCTTC
V gene: TRBV11-3
D gene: TRBD1
J gene: TRBJ1-2
clone size: once

CDR3 protein: CASSRGTGGRNYGYTF
CDR3 DNA: TGTGCCAGCAGCCGAGGGACAGGGGGCAGGAACTATGGCTACACCTTC
V gene: TRBV5-8
D gene: TRBD1
J gene: TRBJ1-2
clone size: once

CDR3 protein: CASSLDLAGAADTQYF
CDR3 DNA: TGTGCCAGCAGCTTAGACTTAGCGGGAGCTGCAGATACGCAGTATTTT
V gene: TRBV7-2
D gene: TRBD2
J gene: TRBJ2-3
clone size: NA

CDR3 protein: CASSDAGNAGQPQHF
CDR3 DNA: TGTGCCAGCAGCGACGCCGGGAACGCGGGGCAGCCCCAGCATTTT
V gene: TRBV5-4
D gene: NA
J gene: TRBJ1-5
clone size: NA

CDR3 protein: CASSPDRVWTEAFF
CDR3 DNA: TGTGCCAGCTCACCGGACAGGGTTTGGACTGAAGCTTTCTTT
V gene: TRBV18
D gene: TRBD1
J gene: TRBJ1-1
clone size: once

CDR3 protein: CASSLERSGELFF
CDR3 DNA: TGCGCCAGCAGCCTCGAGCGGTCCGGGGAGCTGTTTTTT
V gene: TRBV4-1
D gene: NA
J gene: TRBJ2-2
clone size: NA

CDR3 protein: CASSTSGTAKNTEAFF
CDR3 DNA: TGTGCCAGCAGCACCTCCGGGACAGCAAAGAACACTGAAGCTTTCTTT
V gene: TRBV5-4
D gene: TRBD1
J gene: TRBJ1-1
clone size: NA

CDR3 protein: CASSLGGAGVGYNEQFF
CDR3 DNA: TGTGCCAGCAGCCTAGGGGGGGCGGGAGTTGGGTACAATGAGCAGTTCTTC
V gene: TRBV7-2
D gene: NA
J gene: TRBJ2-1
clone size: once

CDR3 protein: CASSRDRVGNQPQHF
CDR3 DNA: TGTGCCAGCAGCCGGGACAGGGTTGGGAATCAGCCCCAGCATTTT
V gene: TRBV6-5
D gene: TRBD1
J gene: TRBJ1-5
clone size: NA

CDR3 protein: CASSPQIGQGISGANVLTF
CDR3 DNA: TGTGCCAGCTCACCTCAGATAGGACAGGGGATCTCTGGGGCCAACGTCCTGACTTTC
V gene: TRBV18
D gene: TRBD1
J gene: TRBJ2-6
clone size: NA

CDR3 protein: CASRTTREPQHF
CDR3 DNA: TGTGCCAGCAGGACGACCCGGGAGCCCCAGCATTTT
V gene: TRBV2
D gene: NA
J gene: TRBJ1-5
clone size: NA

CDR3 protein: CASSLGPGSSVNEQFF
CDR3 DNA: TGTGCCAGCAGCTTAGGCCCCGGGAGCTCAGTAAATGAGCAGTTCTTC
V gene: TRBV13
D gene: NA
J gene: TRBJ2-1
clone size: NA